One and the same sample provided the 23 T cell receptor beta chains below, sequenced in a study of cytomegalovirus exposure and HLA in healthy donors. Some clones are missing from TCRdb's copy, which holds only in-frame ones; the method was immunoSEQ multiplex PCR. Of tens of thousands of clones in the sample, 75% to 90% were seen once. The sample taken for sequencing was PBMCs. The origin of the receptors is a woman younger than 30 in good health and CMV-seronegative.

A few counts support this clone. V gene TRBV30 combines with J gene TRBJ2-7; possibly TRBD1 for D (6 bases). Germline V gene lookup returns CDR1 GTSNPN and CDR2 SVGIG (reference sequence). The length of the CDR3 is 14 residues. Trimming cost V 2 bases and J 6 bases, with 17 bases left between them. The DNA for the CDR3 is TGTGCCTGGAGTACTGGGGGCGTGAGCTCCGAGCAGTACTTC. Protein sequence: CAWSTGGVSSEQYF.

The rearrangement links TRBV28 to TRBJ1-1, with D tentatively TRBD1 (5 bases). V shed 3 bases and J shed 4 bases, with 21 bases lying between them. The CDR3 extends over 17 amino acids. The germline V gene has CDR1 MDHEN and CDR2 SYDVKM. CDR3 loop: CASSFFETDYTGTEAFF. Here the CDR3 DNA reads TGTGCCAGCAGTTTTTTCGAGACAGATTACACGGGCACTGAAGCTTTCTTT. Using reference TRBV28 and TRBJ1-1 for the parts outside the CDR3, the full variable domain is DVKVTQSSRYLVKRTGEKVFLECVQDMDHENMFWYRQDPGLGLRLIYFSYDVKMKEKGDIPEGYSVSREKKERFSLILESASTNQTSMYLCASSFFETDYTGTEAFFGQGTRLTVV.

This chain uses TRBV7-3 with TRBJ2-1, with 7 bases matching TRBD1. Looked up from germline, CDR1 is SGHTA and CDR2 is FQGTGA. There are 14 residues in the CDR3. After removal of 5 bases from V and 3 bases from J, the junction contained 4 bases not matched to a gene. The CDR3 region has the DNA TGTGCCAGCAGCCTAGGGGGCCTCTACAATGAGCAGTTCTTC. It specifies CASSLGGLYNEQFF.

The table lists this clone with a count of one. This chain links TRBV5-1 with TRBJ1-2; possible D gene TRBD1, 6 bases. This CDR3 spans 14 amino acids. V shed 0 bases and J shed 5 bases, with 11 bases lying between them. Germline lookup yields CDR1 SGHRS and CDR2 YFSETQ. The CDR3 coding sequence is TGCGCCAGCAGCTTGGGAGGGGGTTCGTATGGCTACACCTTC. Residues: CASSLGGGSYGYTF.

The V and J genes are TRBV2 and TRBJ2-3; TRBD1 matches 9 bases. The CDR3 sequence is 15 residues long. Trimming removed 4 bases from V and 4 bases from J; junction bases left unmatched: 6. The germline gives CDR1 SNHLY, CDR2 FYNNEI. CDR3 sequence: CASSVGQGFADTQYF. The CDR3 nucleotides are TGTGCCAGCAGTGTCGGACAGGGGTTTGCAGATACGCAGTATTTT.

This chain links TRBV5-1 with TRBJ1-1; 7 nucleotides line up with TRBD1. V gave up 3 bases and J gave up 0 bases; unmatched junction bases: 8. Germline V CDR1 and CDR2: SGHRS, YFSETQ. This CDR3 comprises 16 residues. CDR3 protein: CASSSEGQAMNTEAFF. The CDR3 DNA is TGCGCCAGCAGCTCGGAAGGACAGGCCATGAACACTGAAGCTTTCTTT.

This rearrangement joins TRBV6-1 to TRBJ1-5, with 10 nucleotides matching TRBD1. Germline CDR1 is MNHNS and CDR2 is SASEGT. There are 15 residues in the CDR3. The V gene end was trimmed by 4 bases and the J gene end by 5 bases; junction bases not matched to a gene: 5. CDR3 in amino acids: CASSADRGPYQPQHF. DNA for the CDR3: TGTGCCAGCAGTGCTGACAGGGGGCCGTATCAGCCCCAGCATTTT.

This clone appeared a few times. This chain's CDR3 is CASRPNRDTEAFF. As DNA, the CDR3 is TGTGCCAGCAGGCCTAACAGGGACACTGAAGCTTTCTTT. The chain joins TRBV27 to TRBJ1-1, with a tentative D call TRBD1 (6 bases). Deletions cut 6 bases from V and 3 bases from J, with 11 bases between. Per germline, CDR1 MNHEY and CDR2 SMNVEV (reference sequence). The CDR3 has 13 residues.

This chain uses TRBV15 with TRBJ1-2, with D unresolved. Per the germline V gene, CDR1 is LNHNV and CDR2 is YYDKDF (reference sequence). V lost 0 bases and J lost 11, with 22 bases in between. This CDR3 contains 16 residues. CDR3 in DNA: TGTGCCACCAGCAGAGATTCCCTCGATAGGGAGGGTGGTTACACCTTC. Protein product: CATSRDSLDREGGYTF.

J is TRBJ2-3 and V is TRBV11-2, with D perhaps matching TRBD1 (6 bases). CDR1 is SGHAT, CDR2 FQNNGV, per germline. V gave up 5 bases and J gave up 0 bases, with 12 bases separating them. The CDR3 runs to 15 residues. The CDR3 loop is CASSQGTTSTDTQYF. DNA for the CDR3: TGTGCCAGCAGCCAAGGGACAACGAGCACAGATACGCAGTATTTT.

The chain has TRBV7-9 and TRBJ1-1; the match to TRBD1 covers 7 bases. The trim removed 10 bases at V and 1 base at J, leaving 9 bases unmatched. The CDR3 is 14 amino acids. Germline assignment: CDR1 SEHNR and CDR2 FQNEAQ (reference sequence). CDR3 loop: CAISMGQTNTEAFF. The DNA of the CDR3 is TGTGCCATCTCTATGGGACAGACGAACACTGAAGCTTTCTTT. Complete variable domain (other parts from reference TRBV7-9 and TRBJ1-1): DTGVSQNPRHKITKRGQNVTFRCDPISEHNRLYWYRQTLGQGPEFLTYFQNEAQLEKSRLLSDRFSAERPKGSFSTLEIQRTEQGDSAMYLCAISMGQTNTEAFFGQGTRLTVV.

The rearrangement joins TRBV4-3 to TRBJ2-1; 7 positions agree with TRBD1. The trim removed 0 bases at V and 7 bases at J, leaving 12 bases unmatched. This CDR3 comprises 17 residues. The germline CDR1 and CDR2 sequences are LGHNA and YSLEER. As DNA, the CDR3 is TGCGCCAGCAGCCAAGATCATAGGGGGCCTTCGCGGAATGAGCAGTTCTTC. This codes for CASSQDHRGPSRNEQFF.

Here the CDR3 DNA reads TGTGCCAGCTCACCTACTAACAGGGGAGAAGCTTTCTTT. Protein product: CASSPTNRGEAFF. This rearrangement joins TRBV18 to TRBJ1-1, with TRBD1 matching 7 bases. CDR1 is KGHSH and CDR2 is LQKENI in the germline V gene. The V and J ends lost 3 bases and 8 bases, in that order; junction bases with no gene match: 6. The CDR3 has 13 amino acids.

This sequence joins TRBV15 and TRBJ1-1; D is unresolved. The CDR3 totals 15 residues. CDR1 and CDR2 from the germline V gene are LNHNV and YYDKDF (reference sequence). The V and J ends lost 0 bases and 2 bases respectively, with 10 bases between them. The CDR3 reads CATSRDRVSNTEAFF. The CDR3 DNA reads as TGTGCCACCAGCAGAGATCGTGTTAGCAACACTGAAGCTTTCTTT.

V gene TRBV4-2 combines with J gene TRBJ1-1; TRBD1 is a possible D gene (5 bases). Looked up from germline, CDR1 is LGHNA and CDR2 is YNFKEQ. This CDR3 contains 12 residues. Trimming pared 1 base from V and 8 bases from J, leaving 8 bases between. The CDR3 coding sequence is TGTGCCAGCAGCCAAGTTCAGGGAGAAGCTTTCTTT. This encodes CASSQVQGEAFF.

This clone has just a few counts. The chain uses TRBV11-2 and TRBJ2-7; D gene unclear. The CDR3 length is 14 residues. Germline lookup yields CDR1 SGHAT and CDR2 FQNNGV. Trimming left V 2 bases short and J 0 bases short, with 8 bases between. The DNA for the CDR3 is TGTGCCAGCAGCTTACCTTCTAGCTCCTACGAGCAGTACTTC. Translated, it gives CASSLPSSSYEQYF.

V is TRBV7-3 and J is TRBJ2-3; weak D call: TRBD2 (7 bases). With 5 bases removed from V and 6 bases from J, the gap between germline ends came to 18 bases. The CDR3 loop spans 15 amino acids. Germline CDR1 and CDR2: SGHTA and FQGTGA. CDR3: CASSLVRGAGDTQYF. DNA of the CDR3: TGTGCCAGCAGCCTAGTACGGGGGGCAGGCGATACGCAGTATTTT.

The J gene is TRBJ2-3, the V gene TRBV27; possibly TRBD2 for D (5 bases). V lost 3 bases to trimming and J lost 3 bases, with 10 bases between them. The CDR3 totals 14 residues. Germline V gene lookup returns CDR1 MNHEY and CDR2 SMNVEV (reference sequence). The CDR3 bases are TGTGCCAGCAGTTTTTACCCGGGGACAGATACGCAGTATTTT. Amino acids: CASSFYPGTDTQYF.

The J gene is TRBJ2-7, the V gene TRBV15; D possibly corresponds to TRBD2 (5 bases). This CDR3 has 15 residues. Trimming took 4 bases from V and 2 from J, leaving 15 bases between them. Per germline, CDR1 LNHNV and CDR2 YYDKDF (reference sequence). The CDR3 sequence is CATSTGRTPTYEQYF. CDR3 bases: TGTGCCACCAGCACCGGCAGGACTCCTACCTACGAGCAGTACTTC.

The genes are TRBV6-1 and TRBJ1-2; perhaps TRBD1 as D (6 bases). In germline, CDR1 is MNHNS, CDR2 SASEGT. The CDR3 has 14 amino acids. V was trimmed by 0 bases and J by 4 bases, leaving 9 bases between them. This chain's CDR3 is CASSEAGQFYGYTF. In nucleotides, the CDR3 is TGTGCCAGCAGTGAAGCAGGACAGTTCTATGGCTACACCTTC.

V gene TRBV27 combines with J gene TRBJ2-3, with D perhaps matching TRBD2 (5 bases). The germline V and J ends were trimmed by 3 bases and 0 bases, with 10 bases remaining between them. This CDR3 is 15 amino acids long. Germline lookup yields CDR1 MNHEY and CDR2 SMNVEV (reference sequence). This chain's CDR3 is CASSFVSGSTDTQYF. CDR3 sequence (DNA): TGTGCCAGCAGTTTCGTCAGCGGTAGCACAGATACGCAGTATTTT.

This sequence joins TRBV27 and TRBJ1-2; D is undetermined. Trimming took 10 bases from V and 7 from J, leaving 16 bases between them. The CDR3 consists of 12 residues. CDR1 is MNHEY and CDR2 is SMNVEV in the germline V gene (reference sequence). CDR3 loop: CATSRVGGGYTF. Here the CDR3 DNA reads TGTGCCACCTCACGGGTCGGAGGTGGCTACACCTTC.

The chain has TRBV28 and TRBJ1-5, with D tentatively TRBD1 (6 bases). The CDR3 length is 18 residues. Between the trimmed V and J ends, which lost 5 bases and 0 bases, there was a span of 20 bases. Looked up from germline, CDR1 is MDHEN and CDR2 is SYDVKM. The CDR3: CASSQVVGLGASNQPQHF. Here the CDR3 DNA reads TGTGCCAGCAGTCAGGTGGTGGGGTTGGGGGCTAGCAATCAGCCCCAGCATTTT.